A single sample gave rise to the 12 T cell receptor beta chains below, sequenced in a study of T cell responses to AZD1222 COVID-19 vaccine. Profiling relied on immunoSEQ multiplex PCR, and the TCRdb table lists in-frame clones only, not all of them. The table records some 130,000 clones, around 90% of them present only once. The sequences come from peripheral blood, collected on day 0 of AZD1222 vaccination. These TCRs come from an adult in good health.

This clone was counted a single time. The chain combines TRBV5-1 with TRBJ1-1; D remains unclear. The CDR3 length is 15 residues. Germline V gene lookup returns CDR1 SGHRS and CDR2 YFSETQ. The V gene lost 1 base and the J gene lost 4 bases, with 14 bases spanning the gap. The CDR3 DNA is TGCGCCAGCAGCTTGTTTTCGGATCTTTCCACTGAAGCTTTCTTT. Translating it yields CASSLFSDLSTEAFF. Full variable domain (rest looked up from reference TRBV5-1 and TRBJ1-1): KAGVTQTPRYLIKTRGQQVTLSCSPISGHRSVSWYQQTPGQGLQFLFEYFSETQRNKGNFPGRFSGRQFSNSRSEMNVSTLELGDSALYLCASSLFSDLSTEAFFGQGTRLTVV.

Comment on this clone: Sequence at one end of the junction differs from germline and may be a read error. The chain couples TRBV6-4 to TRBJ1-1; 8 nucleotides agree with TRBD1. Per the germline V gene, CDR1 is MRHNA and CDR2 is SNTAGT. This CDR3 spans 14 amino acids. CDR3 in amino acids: CASRVTGVNSEAFF. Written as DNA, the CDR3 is TGTGCCAGCAGGGTGACAGGGGTGAACTCTGAAGCTTTCTTT.

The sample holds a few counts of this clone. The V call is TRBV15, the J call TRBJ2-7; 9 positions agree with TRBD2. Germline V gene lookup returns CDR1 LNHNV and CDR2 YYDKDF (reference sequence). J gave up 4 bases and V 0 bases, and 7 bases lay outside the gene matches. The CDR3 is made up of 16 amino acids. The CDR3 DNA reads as TGTGCCACCAGCAGAGAACTAGCGGGCTCGGCTTACGAGCAGTACTTC. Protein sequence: CATSRELAGSAYEQYF.

CDR3 protein: CASSYEDRGYEQYF. The CDR3 nucleotides are TGTGCCAGCAGTTACGAGGACAGGGGGTACGAGCAGTACTTC. The chain has TRBV6-2 or TRBV6-3 and TRBJ2-7, with TRBD1 matching 10 bases. Germline CDR1 and CDR2: MNHEY and SVGEGT. V trimming: 2 bases; J trimming: 4 bases; junction bases outside the gene matches: 2. The CDR3 consists of 14 residues.

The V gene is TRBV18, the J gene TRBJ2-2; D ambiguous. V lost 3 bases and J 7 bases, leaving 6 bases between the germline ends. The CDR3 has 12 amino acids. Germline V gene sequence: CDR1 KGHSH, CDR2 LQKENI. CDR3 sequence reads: CASSPSIGELFF. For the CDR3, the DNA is TGTGCCAGCTCACCGAGTATCGGGGAGCTGTTTTTT.

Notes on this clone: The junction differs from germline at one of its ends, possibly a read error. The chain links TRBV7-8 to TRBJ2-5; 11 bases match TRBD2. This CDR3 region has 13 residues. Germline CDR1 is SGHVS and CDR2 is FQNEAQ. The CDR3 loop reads CASRLAGGETQYF. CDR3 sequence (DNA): TGTGCCAGCAGGTTAGCGGGAGGGGAGACCCAGTACTTC.

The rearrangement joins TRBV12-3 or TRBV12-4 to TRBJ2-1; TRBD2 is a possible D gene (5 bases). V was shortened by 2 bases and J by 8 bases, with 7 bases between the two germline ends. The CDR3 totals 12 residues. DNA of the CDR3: TGTGCCAGCAGTTTATTCGGGGATGAGCAGTTCTTC. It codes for CASSLFGDEQFF.

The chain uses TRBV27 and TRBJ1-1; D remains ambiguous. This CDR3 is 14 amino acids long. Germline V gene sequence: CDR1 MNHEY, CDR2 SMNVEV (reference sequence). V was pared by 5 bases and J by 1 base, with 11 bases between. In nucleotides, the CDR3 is TGTGCCAGCAGTAGTCCCCACAGGAACACTGAAGCTTTCTTT. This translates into CASSSPHRNTEAFF.

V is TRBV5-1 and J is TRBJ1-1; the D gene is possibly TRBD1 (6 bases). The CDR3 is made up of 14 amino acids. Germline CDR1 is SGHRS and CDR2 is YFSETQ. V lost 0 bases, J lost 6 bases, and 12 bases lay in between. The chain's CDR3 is CASSLEGGSAEAFF. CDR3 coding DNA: TGCGCCAGCAGCTTGGAAGGGGGAAGCGCTGAAGCTTTCTTT.

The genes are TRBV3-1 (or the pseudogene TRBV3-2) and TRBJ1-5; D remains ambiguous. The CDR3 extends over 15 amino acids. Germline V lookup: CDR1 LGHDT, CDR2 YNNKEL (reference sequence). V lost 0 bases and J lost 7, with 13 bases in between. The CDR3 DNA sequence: TGTGCCAGCAGCCAAGATCCGAACAGCCGGCAGCCCCAGCATTTT. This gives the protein CASSQDPNSRQPQHF.

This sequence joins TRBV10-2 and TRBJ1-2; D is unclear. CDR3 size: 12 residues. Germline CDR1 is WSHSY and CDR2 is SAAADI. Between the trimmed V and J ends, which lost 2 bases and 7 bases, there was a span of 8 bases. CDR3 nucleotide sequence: TGCGCCAGCAGTGAGACCCCCAGTGGCTACACCTTC. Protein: CASSETPSGYTF.

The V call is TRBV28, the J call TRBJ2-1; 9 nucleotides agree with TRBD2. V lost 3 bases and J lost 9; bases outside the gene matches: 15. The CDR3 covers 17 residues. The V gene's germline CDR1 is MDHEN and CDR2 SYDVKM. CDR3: CASSFGTSSFPAGEQFF. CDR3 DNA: TGTGCCAGCAGTTTCGGGACTAGCAGTTTCCCGGCGGGTGAGCAGTTCTTC.